The 7 T cell receptor beta chains given below trace back to one sample, sequenced in a study of patients and donors after allogeneic stem cell transplantation. TCRdb reprocessed the RT-PCR reads via MiXCR and lists one record per CDR3 protein. This sample has about 410,000 distinct CDR3 sequences, with 16% found just once. The material sequenced was blood, either unsorted or a sorted T cell fraction (not recorded which). The receptors stem from a human donor who was either an allogeneic HSCT recipient or a stem cell or donor lymphocyte infusion donor (not recorded which). It is not recorded whose cells these are; they may come from a transplant donor.

This clonotype appeared a few times. V is TRBV2 and J is TRBJ2-3, with TRBD2 as a possible D gene (6 bases). The CDR3 runs to 16 residues. V dropped 3 bases and J dropped 2 bases, with 15 bases sitting between them. The germline V gene has CDR1 SNHLY and CDR2 FYNNEI. The CDR3 spells CASSDAGRGDTDTQYF. The CDR3 DNA follows: TGTGCCAGCAGTGACGCGGGTCGCGGGGACACAGATACGCAGTATTTT. Full variable domain (outside the CDR3, taken from reference TRBV2 and TRBJ2-3): EPEVTQTPSHQVTQMGQEVILRCVPISNHLYFYWYRQILGQKVEFLVSFYNNEISEKSEIFDDQFSVERPDGSNFTLKIRSTKLEDSAMYFCASSDAGRGDTDTQYFGPGTRLTVL.

The table lists this clonotype with many counts. The CDR3 protein is CASSFRGQGKRSFF. The CDR3 region has the DNA TGTGCCAGCAGTTTCCGAGGACAGGGGAAGCGATCTTTCTTT. V is TRBV12-3 or TRBV12-4 and J is TRBJ1-1; 9 positions match TRBD1. The CDR3 covers 14 residues. V lost 3 bases, J lost 12 bases, and 11 bases stayed unmatched.

This clonotype was observed a few times. This chain links TRBV2 with TRBJ2-7, with 7 bases lining up with TRBD1. The ends lost 7 bases at V and 4 bases at J; junction bases unmatched: 7. Germline CDR1 is SNHLY and CDR2 is FYNNEI. The CDR3 length is 13 residues. The CDR3 here is CASTSTGKYEQYF. CDR3 coding DNA: TGTGCCAGCACCTCGACAGGGAAATACGAGCAGTACTTC. The entire variable domain, with the rest obtained from reference TRBV2 and TRBJ2-7, is as follows: EPEVTQTPSHQVTQMGQEVILRCVPISNHLYFYWYRQILGQKVEFLVSFYNNEISEKSEIFDDQFSVERPDGSNFTLKIRSTKLEDSAMYFCASTSTGKYEQYFGPGTRLTVT.

This clonotype was seen only a few times. The CDR3 protein is CASSLGWSESNPPDTQYF. CDR3 nucleotide sequence: TGTGCCAGCAGCTTAGGGTGGTCTGAATCTAACCCCCCAGATACGCAGTATTTT. The chain uses TRBV11-2 and TRBJ2-3, with no clear D. CDR3 size: 18 residues. Germline V CDR1 and CDR2: SGHAT, FQNNGV. The V end lost 1 base, the J end lost 4 bases, and 21 bases lay between the germline ends.

V gene TRBV27 combines with J gene TRBJ2-7, with 7 bases lining up with TRBD1. Per the germline V gene, CDR1 is MNHEY and CDR2 is SMNVEV (reference sequence). With 5 bases clipped from V and 0 bases from J, the junction kept 10 bases outside the gene matches. The CDR3 extends over 16 amino acids. The CDR3 spells CASSPAFRGSSYEQYF. DNA for the CDR3: TGTGCCAGCAGTCCCGCGTTCAGGGGGAGCTCCTACGAGCAGTACTTC.

This clonotype was counted ten times or more. The chain links TRBV3-1 to TRBJ1-2; no firm D call. V lost 1 base and J lost 3, with 12 bases in between. The CDR3 totals 15 residues. Germline V CDR1 and CDR2: LGHDT, YNNKEL (reference sequence). Here the CDR3 DNA reads TGTGCCAGCAGCCAAGGTGTGTGGCATGACTATGGCTACACCTTC. Translation gives CASSQGVWHDYGYTF. Using reference TRBV3-1 and TRBJ1-2 for the parts outside the CDR3, the full variable domain is DTAVSQTPKYLVTQMGNDKSIKCEQNLGHDTMYWYKQDSKKFLKIMFSYNNKELIINETVPNRFSPKSPDKAHLNLHINSLELGDSAVYFCASSQGVWHDYGYTFGSGTRLTVV.

The CDR3 nucleotides read TGTGCCAGCAGTGAAGTTTGGGACGTGGCAGATACGCAGTATTTT. Protein: CASSEVWDVADTQYF. This chain links TRBV2 with TRBJ2-3; D assignment may be TRBD1 or TRBD2 (5 bases each). Between the trimmed V and J ends, which lost 1 base and 4 bases, there was a span of 12 bases. The CDR3 covers 15 residues. CDR1 and CDR2 from the germline V gene are SNHLY and FYNNEI.